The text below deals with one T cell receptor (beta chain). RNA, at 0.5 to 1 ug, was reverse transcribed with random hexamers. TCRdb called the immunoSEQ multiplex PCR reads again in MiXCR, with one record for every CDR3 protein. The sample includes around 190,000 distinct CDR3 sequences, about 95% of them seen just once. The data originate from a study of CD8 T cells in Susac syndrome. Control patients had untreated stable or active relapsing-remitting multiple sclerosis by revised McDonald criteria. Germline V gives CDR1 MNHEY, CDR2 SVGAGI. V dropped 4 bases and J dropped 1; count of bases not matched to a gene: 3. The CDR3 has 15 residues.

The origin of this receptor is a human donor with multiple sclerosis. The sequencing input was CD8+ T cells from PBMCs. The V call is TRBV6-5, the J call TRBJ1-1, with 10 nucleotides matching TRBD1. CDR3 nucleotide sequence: TGTGCCAGCAGTTTGGGGACAGGGGCGAACACTGAAGCTTTCTTT. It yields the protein CASSLGTGANTEAFF.